This T cell receptor beta chain emerged from a study of T cell changes during pregnancy in multiple sclerosis. This table comes from immunoSEQ multiplex PCR, and its TCRdb copy is limited to in-frame clones, with some not included. The sample includes about 51,000 clones, just over 90% seen only once; the top ten take about 2%. The V gene end was trimmed by 3 bases and the J gene end by 7 bases; junction bases not matched to a gene: 3. CDR3 length: 13 amino acids. Germline-derived CDR1 and CDR2 are LNHDA and SQIVND (reference sequence). The sequencing used peripheral blood, collected in the second trimester of pregnancy. The chain couples TRBV19 to TRBJ1-2; 9 bases agree with TRBD1. This clonotype originated in a female donor with multiple sclerosis, enrolled in a pregnancy study. CDR3 nucleotide sequence: TGTGCCAGTAGTATGGGACAGGGAAGTGGCTACACCTTC. This codes for CASSMGQGSGYTF.